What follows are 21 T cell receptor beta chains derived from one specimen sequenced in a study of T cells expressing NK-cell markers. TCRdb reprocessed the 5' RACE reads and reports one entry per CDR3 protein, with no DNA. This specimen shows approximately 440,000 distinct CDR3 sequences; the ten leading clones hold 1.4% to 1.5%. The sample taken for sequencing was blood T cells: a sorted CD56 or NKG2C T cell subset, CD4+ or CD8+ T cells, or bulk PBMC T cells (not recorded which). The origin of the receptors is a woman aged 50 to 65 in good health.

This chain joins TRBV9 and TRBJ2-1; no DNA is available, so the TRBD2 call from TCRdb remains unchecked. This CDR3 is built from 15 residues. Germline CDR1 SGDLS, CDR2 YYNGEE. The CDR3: CASSVAGLAESEQFF.

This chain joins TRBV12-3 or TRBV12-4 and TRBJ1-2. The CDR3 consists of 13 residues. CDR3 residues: CASSLGLKGGYTF.

CDR3 loop: CASSLRLAGVSEQYF. The chain has TRBV14 and TRBJ2-7; TCRdb designates TRBD2, a call that cannot be tested without DNA. The length of the CDR3 is 15 residues. Germline loops: CDR1 SGHDN, CDR2 FVKESK.

CDR3 region: CASKINSEQFF. V usage is TRBV6-1 and J usage is TRBJ2-1. Per the germline V gene, CDR1 is MNHNS and CDR2 is SASEGT. This CDR3 spans 11 amino acids.

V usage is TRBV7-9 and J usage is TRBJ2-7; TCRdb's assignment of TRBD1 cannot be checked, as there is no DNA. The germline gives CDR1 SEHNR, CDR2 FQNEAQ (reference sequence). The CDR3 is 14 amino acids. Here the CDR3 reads CASSPNPPSYEQYF.

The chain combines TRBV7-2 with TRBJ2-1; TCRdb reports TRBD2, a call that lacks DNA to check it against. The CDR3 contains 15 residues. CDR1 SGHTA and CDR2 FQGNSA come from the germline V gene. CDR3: CASSYSGLPDNEQFF.

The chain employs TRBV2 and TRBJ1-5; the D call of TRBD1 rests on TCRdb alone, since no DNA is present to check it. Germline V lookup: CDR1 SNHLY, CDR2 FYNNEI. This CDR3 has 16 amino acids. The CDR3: CASKIGTGGLYQPQHF. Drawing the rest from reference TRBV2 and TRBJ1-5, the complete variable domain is EPEVTQTPSHQVTQMGQEVILRCVPISNHLYFYWYRQILGQKVEFLVSFYNNEISEKSEIFDDQFSVERPDGSNFTLKIRSTKLEDSAMYFCASKIGTGGLYQPQHFGDGTRLSIL.

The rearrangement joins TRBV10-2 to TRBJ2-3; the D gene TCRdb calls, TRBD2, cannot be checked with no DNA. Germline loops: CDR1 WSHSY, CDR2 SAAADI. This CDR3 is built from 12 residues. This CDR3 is CASKLVPDTQYF.

CDR3 amino acids: CSARTRQLNEQFF. The chain recombines TRBV20-1 with TRBJ2-1. The CDR3 extends over 13 amino acids. CDR1 DFQATT and CDR2 SNEGSKA come from the germline V gene (reference sequence).

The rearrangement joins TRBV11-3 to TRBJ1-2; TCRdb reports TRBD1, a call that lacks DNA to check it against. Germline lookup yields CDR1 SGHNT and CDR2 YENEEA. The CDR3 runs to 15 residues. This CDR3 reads CASSLDSVQGGGYTF.

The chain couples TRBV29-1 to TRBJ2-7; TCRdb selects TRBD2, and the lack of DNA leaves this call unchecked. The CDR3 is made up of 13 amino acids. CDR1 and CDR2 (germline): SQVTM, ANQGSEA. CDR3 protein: CSVDFVAGGEQYF.

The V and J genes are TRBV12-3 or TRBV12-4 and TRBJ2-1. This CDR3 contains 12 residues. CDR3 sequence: CASSQWGREQFF.

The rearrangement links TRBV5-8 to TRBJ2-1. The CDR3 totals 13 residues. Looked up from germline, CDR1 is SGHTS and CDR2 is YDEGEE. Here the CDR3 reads CASSLRGVSEQFF.

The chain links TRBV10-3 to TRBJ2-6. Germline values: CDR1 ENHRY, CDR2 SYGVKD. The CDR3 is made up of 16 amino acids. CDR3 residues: CAISESELISSNVLTF.

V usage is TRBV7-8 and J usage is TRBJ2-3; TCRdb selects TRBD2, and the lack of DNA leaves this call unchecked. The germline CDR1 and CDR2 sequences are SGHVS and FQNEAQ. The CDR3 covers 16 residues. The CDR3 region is CASSRDYPTTADTQYF.

This chain's CDR3 is CASSQPTRSGDTQYF. The chain employs TRBV4-1 and TRBJ2-3; lacking DNA, the TRBD1 call made by TCRdb goes unchecked. Germline assignment: CDR1 MGHRA and CDR2 YSYEKL. The CDR3 length is 15 residues.

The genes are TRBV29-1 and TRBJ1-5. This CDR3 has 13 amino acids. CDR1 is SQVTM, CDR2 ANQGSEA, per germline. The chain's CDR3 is CSEVRRFNQPQHF.

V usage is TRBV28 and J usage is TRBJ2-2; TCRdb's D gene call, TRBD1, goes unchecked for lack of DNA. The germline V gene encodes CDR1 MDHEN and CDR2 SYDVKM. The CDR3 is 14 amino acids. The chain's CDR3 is CASTHRGSTGELFF. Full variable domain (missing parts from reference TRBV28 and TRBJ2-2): DVKVTQSSRYLVKRTGEKVFLECVQDMDHENMFWYRQDPGLGLRLIYFSYDVKMKEKGDIPEGYSVSREKKERFSLILESASTNQTSMYLCASTHRGSTGELFFGEGSRLTVL.

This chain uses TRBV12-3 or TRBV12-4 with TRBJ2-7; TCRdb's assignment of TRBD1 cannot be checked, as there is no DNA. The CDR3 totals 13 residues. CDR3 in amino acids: CASTSDTPGTQYF.

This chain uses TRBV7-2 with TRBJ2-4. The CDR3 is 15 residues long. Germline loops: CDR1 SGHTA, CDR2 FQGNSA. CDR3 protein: CASSLAGFSKNIQYF. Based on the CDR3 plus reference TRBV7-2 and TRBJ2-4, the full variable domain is GAGVSQSPSNKVTEKGKDVELRCDPISGHTALYWYRQSLGQGLEFLIYFQGNSAPDKSGLPSDRFSAERTGGSVSTLTIQRTQQEDSAVYLCASSLAGFSKNIQYFGAGTRLSVL.

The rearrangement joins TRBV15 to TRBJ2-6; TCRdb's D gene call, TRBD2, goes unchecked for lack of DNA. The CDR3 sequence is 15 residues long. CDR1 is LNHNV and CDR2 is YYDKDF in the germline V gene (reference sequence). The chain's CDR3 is CATSKRESGANVLTF.